Following are 19 T cell receptor beta chains from one sample sequenced in a study of blood T cells in healthy people across ages. A second PCR, run for about 6 to 12 cycles, used a sample-barcoded 5' primer plus a J-beta primer mix. One entry per CDR3 protein results from TCRdb running MiXCR on the 5' RACE reads. The sample yields around 850,000 distinct CDR3 sequences, about 34% seen once. Sample: blood. These receptors all stem from a man aged 18 to 29 in good health.

This clonotype was seen only a few times. This chain uses TRBV20-1 with TRBJ2-1; 10 bases map to TRBD2. Germline V gene lookup returns CDR1 DFQATT and CDR2 SNEGSKA (reference sequence). The trim removed 1 base at V and 0 bases at J, leaving 12 bases unmatched. The CDR3 covers 19 residues. The DNA for the CDR3 is TGCAGTGCTAGAGGAGGGGGACTAGCGTACTACAGCTCCTACAATGAGCAGTTCTTC. Its protein is CSARGGGLAYYSSYNEQFF.

The V gene is TRBV28, the J gene TRBJ2-3; TRBD2 matches 11 bases. Looked up from germline, CDR1 is MDHEN and CDR2 is SYDVKM. J lost 4 bases, V lost 7 bases, and 7 bases had no gene match. The CDR3 has 15 amino acids. The CDR3 loop reads CASNKGTSGADTQYF. DNA of the CDR3: TGTGCCAGCAACAAAGGGACTAGCGGAGCAGATACGCAGTATTTT.

The chain is built from TRBV5-1 and TRBJ2-2; D is ambiguous. Per the germline V gene, CDR1 is SGHRS and CDR2 is YFSETQ. The CDR3 spans 15 residues. V lost 2 bases and J lost 6, with 14 bases in between. The CDR3 loop is CASSFSSSRPGELFF. Written as DNA, the CDR3 is TGCGCCAGCAGCTTCTCGTCATCGCGCCCCGGGGAGCTGTTTTTT. The whole variable domain, filled in from reference TRBV5-1 and TRBJ2-2, reads KAGVTQTPRYLIKTRGQQVTLSCSPISGHRSVSWYQQTPGQGLQFLFEYFSETQRNKGNFPGRFSGRQFSNSRSEMNVSTLELGDSALYLCASSFSSSRPGELFFGEGSRLTVL.

The chain employs TRBV21-1 and TRBJ2-7; the table's D call, TRBD1, has no DNA check behind it. TRBV21-1 is designated a pseudogene. The CDR3 runs to 12 residues. Here the CDR3 reads CASSRGQYEQYF. The DNA of the CDR3 is TGTGCCAGCAGCAGAGGACAGTACGAGCAGTACTTC.

The sample holds many counts of this clonotype. V is TRBV7-2 and J is TRBJ2-3, with 13 bases that match TRBD2. The CDR3 loop spans 16 amino acids. In germline, CDR1 is SGHTA, CDR2 FQGNSA. The trim removed 4 bases at V and 3 bases at J, leaving 4 bases unmatched. This CDR3 is CASSSWTSGGTDTQYF. DNA for the CDR3: TGTGCCAGCAGCTCGTGGACTAGCGGGGGTACAGATACGCAGTATTTT.

This clonotype came up a few times. The chain employs TRBV7-2 and TRBJ2-7; no reliable D call. V lost 5 bases, J lost 0 bases, and 14 bases lay in between. CDR3 length: 15 amino acids. Germline loops: CDR1 SGHTA, CDR2 FQGNSA. For the CDR3, the DNA is TGTGCCAGCAGCCCACGGTTGTCGAGCTCCTACGAGCAGTACTTC. It is translated as CASSPRLSSSYEQYF.

This clonotype was seen repeatedly, ten times or more. In DNA form, the CDR3 reads TGTGCCAGCAGCTTTGTGACAGGATACACAGATACGCAGTATTTT. It specifies CASSFVTGYTDTQYF. This chain links TRBV7-2 with TRBJ2-3; D may be TRBD1 (6 bases). Trimming removed 3 bases from V and 2 bases from J, with 12 bases in between. Germline assignment: CDR1 SGHTA and CDR2 FQGNSA. The CDR3 covers 15 residues.

This clonotype showed up just a few times. V usage is TRBV6-5 and J usage is TRBJ2-3; D may be TRBD1 (5 bases). Per germline, CDR1 MNHEY and CDR2 SVGAGI. With 0 bases removed from V and 1 base from J, the gap between germline ends came to 11 bases. This CDR3 contains 16 residues. Here the CDR3 reads CASSYSKGWGTDTQYF. CDR3 nucleotide sequence: TGTGCCAGCAGTTACTCGAAGGGGTGGGGCACAGATACGCAGTATTTT.

This clonotype has just a few counts. The V gene is TRBV12-3 or TRBV12-4, the J gene TRBJ1-2, with D maybe TRBD1 (5 bases). The CDR3 extends over 14 amino acids. Trimming pared 6 bases from V and 5 bases from J, leaving 16 bases between. The chain's CDR3 is CASSVRGFGYGYTF. The CDR3 region has the DNA TGTGCCAGCAGCGTACGGGGCTTTGGGTATGGCTACACCTTC.

The rearrangement uses TRBV4-2 and TRBJ1-4, with TRBD1 matching over 7 bases. From germline, CDR1 is LGHNA and CDR2 YNFKEQ. After removal of 2 bases from V and 8 bases from J, the junction contained 11 bases not matched to a gene. This CDR3 has 16 amino acids. The CDR3 DNA is TGTGCCAGCAGCCAACCCCCGGACAGGTCTCGAGAAAAACTGTTTTTT. This sequence encodes CASSQPPDRSREKLFF.

The table lists this clonotype with a few counts. V gene TRBV6-6 combines with J gene TRBJ1-5, with a possible D match to TRBD1 (5 bases). Trimming shortened V by 10 bases and J by 5 bases, and 15 bases separated the two germline ends. CDR1 MNHNY and CDR2 SVGAGI come from the germline V gene (reference sequence). This CDR3 is 13 amino acids long. CDR3 sequence (DNA): TGTGCCACGACCGGGACGGATTATCAGCCCCAGCATTTT. This translates into CATTGTDYQPQHF.

The sample holds a few counts of this clonotype. V usage is TRBV29-1 and J usage is TRBJ2-2; D gene unclear. CDR1 is SQVTM and CDR2 is ANQGSEA in the germline V gene. CDR3 length equals 13 residues. V was cut by 6 bases and J by 2 bases, with 10 bases left in between. The CDR3 nucleotides read TGCAGCGTCGCGGTGGGAAACACCGGGGAGCTGTTTTTT. Its translation: CSVAVGNTGELFF.

J is TRBJ1-2 and V is TRBV12-3 or TRBV12-4; D gene ambiguous. CDR3 length equals 12 residues. V was cut by 3 bases and J by 8 bases, with 10 bases left in between. CDR3 nucleotides: TGTGCCAGCAGTTTGGCGGCGCGGGGCTACACCTTC. Encoded protein: CASSLAARGYTF.

DNA of the CDR3: TGTGCCAGCAGTCCGACGGAACTAGCGGGGGGCAATGAGCAGTACTTC. It translates to CASSPTELAGGNEQYF. This sequence joins TRBV6-5 and TRBJ2-7, with TRBD2 matching 12 bases. The CDR3 runs to 16 residues. The trim removed 5 bases at V and 7 bases at J, leaving 12 bases unmatched. Looked up from germline, CDR1 is MNHEY and CDR2 is SVGAGI.

In the case of this clonotype: Just one base apart from a much larger clone, this may be a read error. This chain connects TRBV11-2 to TRBJ2-1, with 7 bases identical to TRBD1. The CDR3 covers 16 residues. CDR1 is SGHAT and CDR2 is FQNNGV in the germline V gene. V was clipped by 5 bases and J by 10 bases; unmatched bases: 17. Here the CDR3 reads CASSHGSPGQTYEQFF. In nucleotides, the CDR3 is TGTGCCAGCAGCCACGGATCACCGGGACAGACCTACGAGCAGTTCTTC.

The rearrangement links TRBV29-1 to TRBJ1-1; D is unresolved. Germline V gene data show CDR1 as SQVTM and CDR2 as ANQGSEA. V shed 5 bases and J shed 3 bases, with 10 bases lying between them. This CDR3 is 12 amino acids long. CDR3 sequence: CSVKHIDTEAFF. CDR3 in DNA: TGCAGCGTTAAACACATTGACACTGAAGCTTTCTTT.

This clonotype appeared many times. The chain couples TRBV20-1 to TRBJ2-3, with D possibly being TRBD1 (6 bases). The V end lost 3 bases, the J end lost 4 bases, and 11 bases lay between the germline ends. The CDR3 contains 13 residues. Germline V gene lookup returns CDR1 DFQATT and CDR2 SNEGSKA (reference sequence). The CDR3 coding sequence is TGCAGTGCTAGGGCGCAGGGGTCAGATACGCAGTATTTT. This translates into CSARAQGSDTQYF.

This clonotype was seen only once. The chain recombines TRBV29-1 with TRBJ1-2, with a possible D match to TRBD1 (6 bases). CDR1 and CDR2 (germline): SQVTM, ANQGSEA. The CDR3 runs 13 residues. V was trimmed by 4 bases and J by 3 bases, leaving 12 bases between them. CDR3 DNA: TGCAGCGTTGGACAGGAGCTGGACTATGGCTACACCTTC. Its protein is CSVGQELDYGYTF.

CDR3 in amino acids: CASSPRPLAGGGGKTQYF. The DNA for the CDR3 is TGTGCCAGCAGCCCCCGACCACTAGCGGGGGGCGGTGGAAAGACCCAGTACTTC. The V call is TRBV7-2, the J call TRBJ2-5; the match to TRBD2 covers 12 bases. Germline-derived CDR1 and CDR2 are SGHTA and FQGNSA. V dropped 5 bases and J dropped 6; count of bases not matched to a gene: 16. The CDR3 sequence is 18 residues long.